This TCR beta chain was captured by sequencing in a study of sequential checkpoint blockade in melanoma. Study in general: First-line arms were nivolumab then ipilimumab, or the reverse, randomized 1:1. After both sequences, patients received maintenance nivolumab.

CDR1 is SGHNT, CDR2 YENEEA, per germline. The CDR3 totals 18 residues. V lost 5 bases, J lost 4 bases, and 12 bases stayed unmatched. The treatment here: randomized to nivolumab then ipilimumab (arm A) or the reverse (arm B). DNA-damaging chemotherapy had not been given to any patient beforehand. Live CD3+CD8+ CD19− CD56− cells were sorted from PBMCs. Assay: immunoSEQ multiplex PCR; the TCRdb copy retains only in-frame clones and omits some. The data show 35,000 to 45,000 clones, with 88% seen just once and around 12% held by the top ten. The receptor comes from a human donor with melanoma. The sequencing here drew on CD8+ T cells sorted from blood (inferred from file names), taken from a patient given nivolumab and ipilimumab in sequence. The chain combines TRBV11-3 with TRBJ2-2, with 11 bases matching TRBD1. The CDR3 sequence is CASSPFPWGQGVTGELFF. In DNA, the CDR3 is TGTGCCAGCAGCCCCTTCCCATGGGGACAGGGGGTCACCGGGGAGCTGTTTTTT.